This T cell receptor beta chain appears in the sequencing data of a study of response to subunit inactivated influenza vaccine. Study-wide results and limits: Only a handful of new T cells, the authors suggested, are recruited with each seasonal influenza vaccination.

Germline loops: CDR1 SNHLY, CDR2 FYNNEI. This CDR3 has 14 amino acids. J was trimmed by 8 bases and V by 4 bases; bases with no gene match: 4. TCRdb fed the RT-PCR reads into MiXCR, producing one record per CDR3 protein. The sample carries roughly 700,000 distinct CDR3 sequences, approximately 15% recorded once. In the case of this clonotype: What it recognizes is unknown.

The sequenced sample was PBMCs from blood, obtained around two weeks before vaccination. The gene calls are TRBV2 and TRBJ2-1; 11 nucleotides line up with TRBD1. The receptor's source is a man aged 50-59 years who received an inactivated influenza vaccine. CDR3 nucleotide sequence: TGTGCCAGCAGTGGATGGGACAGGGGGGATGAGCAGTTCTTC. Translating it yields CASSGWDRGDEQFF.